What follows are 13 T cell receptor beta chains derived from one specimen sequenced in a study of T cell responses to AZD1222 COVID-19 vaccine. TCRdb keeps only in-frame clones here, not all; method: immunoSEQ multiplex PCR. This repertoire shows 150,000 to 200,000 clones, over 80% found once; its top ten account for about 3%. The source was peripheral blood, collected on day 0 of MenACWY control vaccination. The source is an adult in good health.

This chain joins TRBV20-1 and TRBJ2-7, with D possibly being TRBD1 (6 bases). Germline CDR1 DFQATT, CDR2 SNEGSKA (reference sequence). Trimming removed 5 bases at V and 2 bases at J, with 16 bases between. The length of the CDR3 is 14 residues. The CDR3 reads CSARDRQNPYEQYF. The CDR3 DNA reads as TGCAGTGCTCGTGACAGGCAGAATCCCTACGAGCAGTACTTC.

The chain links TRBV21-1 to TRBJ2-1; TRBD2, as called in the table, went unchecked against the DNA. TRBV21-1 is given as a pseudogene. The CDR3 extends over 15 amino acids. The CDR3 DNA sequence: TGTGCCAGCAGCCACCGCCAAGAGGTCTGCAATGAGCAGTTCTTC. Its protein product is CASSHRQEVCNEQFF.

In regard to this clone: An end of the junction differs from the germline gene, which may be a read error. The chain uses TRBV5-1 and TRBJ2-7; no clear D. Germline V gene lookup returns CDR1 SGHRS and CDR2 YFSETQ. The CDR3 sequence is 12 residues long. The CDR3 loop is CVSSLDRVEQYF. For the CDR3, the DNA is TGCGTCAGCAGCTTGGACCGGGTCGAGCAGTACTTC.

The sample holds one count of this clone. The rearrangement joins TRBV6-5 to TRBJ1-4, with 9 bases fitting TRBD1. Germline V gene data show CDR1 as MNHEY and CDR2 as SVGAGI. With 0 bases clipped from V and 7 bases from J, the junction kept 3 bases outside the gene matches. The CDR3 spans 15 residues. The CDR3 region is CASSYSGTGSEKLFF. CDR3 nucleotide sequence: TGTGCCAGCAGTTACTCGGGGACAGGGAGTGAAAAACTGTTTTTT.

This clone was seen only a few times. The V and J genes are TRBV7-9 and TRBJ2-3; 11 positions match TRBD2. CDR1 is SEHNR, CDR2 FQNEAQ, per germline (reference sequence). Trimming at V came to 8 bases and at J to 2 bases, leaving 9 bases not matched to a gene. This CDR3 has 16 residues. CDR3 sequence (DNA): TGTGCCAGCGGCGCTAGCGGGGGGATGATCACAGATACGCAGTATTTT. Residues: CASGASGGMITDTQYF.

This clone has more than one count but fewer than ten. The chain uses TRBV28 and TRBJ2-4, with D perhaps given as TRBD1 or TRBD2 (5 bases each). Per the germline V gene, CDR1 is MDHEN and CDR2 is SYDVKM. Trimming shortened V by 3 bases and J by 6 bases, and 30 bases separated the two germline ends. The CDR3 covers 20 residues. CDR3 DNA: TGTGCCAGCAGTTTGGAGGAGGCAGGGACGCTATCGGATCGAGGAAACATTCAGTACTTC. This codes for CASSLEEAGTLSDRGNIQYF.

This clone was detected only once. The chain has TRBV18 and TRBJ2-5; maybe TRBD2 (5 bases). The CDR3 consists of 13 residues. Germline V gives CDR1 KGHSH, CDR2 LQKENI. With 5 bases removed from V and 2 bases from J, the gap between germline ends came to 9 bases. The CDR3 loop reads CASSMDLQETQYF. For the CDR3, the DNA is TGTGCCAGCTCAATGGACTTGCAAGAGACCCAGTACTTC.

The chain combines TRBV5-1 with TRBJ2-2; 12 bases fit TRBD1. There are 19 residues in the CDR3. V gave up 4 bases and J gave up 5 bases; unmatched junction bases: 15. Germline CDR1 is SGHRS and CDR2 is YFSETQ. CDR3 bases: TGCGCCAGCAGCACCACAGGGACAGGGGGCGCCGGGAATACCGGGGAGCTGTTTTTT. It is translated as CASSTTGTGGAGNTGELFF.

The V and J genes are TRBV18 and TRBJ1-1; D is undetermined. The CDR3 is 12 residues long. Per the germline V gene, CDR1 is KGHSH and CDR2 is LQKENI. Between the trimmed V and J ends, which lost 2 bases and 7 bases, there was a span of 8 bases. The DNA for the CDR3 is TGTGCCAGCTCACCAGACGGAATTGAAGCTTTCTTT. This codes for CASSPDGIEAFF.

This chain joins TRBV5-1 and TRBJ2-2, with unresolved D. This CDR3 is built from 13 residues. Germline loops: CDR1 SGHRS, CDR2 YFSETQ. The germline V and J ends were trimmed by 0 bases and 7 bases, with 7 bases remaining between them. The CDR3 is CASSLEEFGELFF. CDR3 sequence (DNA): TGCGCCAGCAGCTTGGAGGAGTTCGGGGAGCTGTTTTTT.

This sequence joins TRBV5-6 and TRBJ1-2; 8 nucleotides match TRBD1. V was pared by 3 bases and J by 4 bases, with 8 bases of the junction left unmatched. From germline, CDR1 is SGHDT and CDR2 YYEEEE. The CDR3 runs to 15 residues. CDR3 coding DNA: TGTGCCAGCAGCTACGTGGACAGGGTCGGCTATGGCTACACCTTC. The encoded protein is CASSYVDRVGYGYTF.

The rearrangement links TRBV10-3 to TRBJ2-3; 7 bases map to TRBD1. V trimming: 6 bases; J trimming: 2 bases; junction bases outside the gene matches: 2. The CDR3 totals 13 residues. Per germline, CDR1 ENHRY and CDR2 SYGVKD. Written as DNA, the CDR3 is TGTGCCATCAGCAAGGGGGCCACAGATACGCAGTATTTT. This codes for CAISKGATDTQYF.

The chain uses TRBV5-5 and TRBJ2-2, with TRBD1 matching over 7 bases. Looked up from germline, CDR1 is SGHKS and CDR2 is YYEKEE (reference sequence). The CDR3 length is 16 residues. V dropped 4 bases and J dropped 5; count of bases not matched to a gene: 11. The CDR3 nucleotides are TGTGCCAGCAGCGCCCCTACAGGGGTGGGAACCGGGGAGCTGTTTTTT. Translating it yields CASSAPTGVGTGELFF.